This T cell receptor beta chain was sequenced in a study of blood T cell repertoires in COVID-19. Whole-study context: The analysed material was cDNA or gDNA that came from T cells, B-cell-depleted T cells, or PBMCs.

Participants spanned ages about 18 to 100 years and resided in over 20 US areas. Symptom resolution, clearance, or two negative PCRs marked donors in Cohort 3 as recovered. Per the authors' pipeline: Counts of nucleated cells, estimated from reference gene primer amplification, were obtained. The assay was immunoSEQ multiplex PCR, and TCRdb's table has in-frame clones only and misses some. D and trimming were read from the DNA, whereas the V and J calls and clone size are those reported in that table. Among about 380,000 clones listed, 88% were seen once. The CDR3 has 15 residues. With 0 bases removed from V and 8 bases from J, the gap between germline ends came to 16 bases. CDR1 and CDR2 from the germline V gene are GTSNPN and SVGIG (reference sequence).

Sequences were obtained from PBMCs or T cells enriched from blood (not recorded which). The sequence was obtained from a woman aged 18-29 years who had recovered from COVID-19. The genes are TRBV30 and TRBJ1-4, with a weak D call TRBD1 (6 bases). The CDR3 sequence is CAWSVRAGAGEKLFF. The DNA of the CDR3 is TGTGCCTGGAGTGTACGGGCAGGGGCAGGGGAAAAACTGTTTTTT.